This paragraph covers one T cell receptor beta chain sequence. What it binds is not known. This sample was taken from a study of CD8+ T cells in alopecia areata. Study-level findings and limits: Patients shared TCRs less clearly than mice did, possibly for HLA-related reasons. It was observed that many expanded lesional clones persisted in scalp and blood during tofacitinib. Scalp clonality, together with expanded CD8+ clones among the top 100, fell significantly with tofacitinib.

After isolation, RNA underwent reverse transcription to generate cDNA as the sequencing template. The data were produced by immunoSEQ multiplex PCR, yet TCRdb's version contains in-frame clones alone and is incomplete. The table lists 95,000 to 120,000 clones, roughly 50% of them singletons. Treatment here: oral pan-JAK inhibitor, 5-10 mg twice daily. In alopecia areata patients, both lesional scalp punch biopsies and peripheral blood were collected. Germline-derived CDR1 and CDR2 are SEHNR and FQNEAQ (reference sequence). V lost 5 bases and J lost 15; bases outside the gene matches: 8. This CDR3 spans 12 amino acids.

This chain links TRBV7-9 with TRBJ2-1, with 9 bases matching TRBD1. The TCR was taken from a human donor with alopecia areata. This material consisted of CD4+ T cells sorted from blood, taken at week 24, from a patient treated with tofacitinib. CDR3 sequence reads: CASSPSGTGLFF. CDR3 nucleotides: TGTGCCAGCAGCCCCTCCGGGACAGGGCTGTTCTTC. Filled out from reference TRBV7-9 and TRBJ2-1, the complete variable domain reads DTGVSQNPRHKITKRGQNVTFRCDPISEHNRLYWYRQTLGQGPEFLTYFQNEAQLEKSRLLSDRFSAERPKGSFSTLEIQRTEQGDSAMYLCASSPSGTGLFFGPGTRLTVL.